The 2 T cell receptor beta chains below all came from one sample that was sequenced in a study of blood T cell repertoires in COVID-19. Assay: immunoSEQ multiplex PCR; the TCRdb copy retains only in-frame clones and omits some. The data hold roughly 200,000 clones, with 65% to 85% observed a single time. The material sequenced was peripheral blood. These receptors were taken from a man aged 35 to 55 with acute or convalescent COVID-19.

This chain joins TRBV6-5 and TRBJ2-5; 7 bases are shared with TRBD1. The J segment lost 4 bases and the V segment lost 5 bases, leaving 7 bases of the junction unmatched. Per the germline V gene, CDR1 is MNHEY and CDR2 is SVGAGI. CDR3 length: 14 amino acids. The CDR3 loop is CASSRGQWAETQYF. The CDR3 coding sequence is TGTGCCAGCAGTCGGGGACAGTGGGCAGAGACCCAGTACTTC.

The chain uses TRBV28 and TRBJ1-1, with a possible D match to TRBD1 (5 bases). The CDR3 consists of 15 residues. V gave up 6 bases and J gave up 1 base, with 15 bases separating them. Germline CDR1 is MDHEN and CDR2 is SYDVKM. The CDR3, as DNA: TGTGCCAGCAGCTCCACGAATACAGGGAACACTGAAGCTTTCTTT. Its translation is CASSSTNTGNTEAFF.